Reported below is one T cell receptor (beta chain). Its antigen is currently unknown. This entry belongs to a study of OX40 agonist ivuxolimab in advanced cancers. About the study: Those enrolled were around 87% male, with a mean age of around 57 years and ages from about 20 to 79.

Clones were read by immunoSEQ multiplex PCR, and TCRdb kept only the in-frame ones, dropping some. The sample consists of about 37,000 clones, about 85% of them appearing once. Study outcomes and limitations: Compared with others, partial responders at 0.1-3.0 mg/kg displayed clonal expansion among the lowest. Expanded clones were, on average, more numerous in CD8+ T cells than in CD4+.

Autoimmune disease history or systemic immunosuppression was exclusionary. The specimen was CD4+ or CD8+ T cells sorted from blood, collected in a trial of the OX40 agonist ivuxolimab. The receptor's source is an adult with an advanced solid tumor such as melanoma, head and neck, liver or kidney cancer.

CDR3 in DNA: TGTGCCACCAGCAGAGATCGCGGGAGAGGGGGAGATACGCAGTATTTT. Translated, it gives CATSRDRGRGGDTQYF. The V call is TRBV15, the J call TRBJ2-3, with D possibly being TRBD2 (7 bases). Germline V gives CDR1 LNHNV, CDR2 YYDKDF (reference sequence). The CDR3 has 16 amino acids. Trimming took 0 bases from V and 5 from J, leaving 15 bases between them.